What follows are 20 T cell receptor beta chains derived from one specimen sequenced in a study of blood T cell repertoires in COVID-19. The repertoire was sequenced with immunoSEQ multiplex PCR; TCRdb's copy has only in-frame clones and lacks some. The sample holds tens of thousands of clones; 70% to 80% are singletons and the top ten take less than 30%. Sequencing input: peripheral blood. These receptors all come from a man aged 55 to 69 with active or convalescent COVID-19.

The chain joins TRBV21-1 to TRBJ1-5; TRBD1, as called in the table, went unchecked against the DNA. TRBV21-1 is recorded as a pseudogene. The CDR3 extends over 18 amino acids. CDR3 in DNA: TGTGCCAGCAGCAAAACGGATACGGGACAGGGGAGGTGGGAGCCCCAGCATTTT. This gives the protein CASSKTDTGQGRWEPQHF.

This clone turned up a few times. The gene calls are TRBV2 and TRBJ1-4, with 8 bases lining up with TRBD1. Losses at the gene ends were 8 bases for V and 8 bases for J; bases not matched to a gene: 13. CDR1 and CDR2 from the germline V gene are SNHLY and FYNNEI. The CDR3 has 15 residues. CDR3 sequence: CASQRDRTLEEKLFF. For the CDR3, the DNA is TGTGCCAGCCAACGGGACAGGACGCTTGAGGAAAAACTGTTTTTT.

V gene TRBV5-6 combines with J gene TRBJ1-2; TRBD1 is a possible D gene (6 bases). V was pared by 0 bases and J by 6 bases, with 6 bases between. Germline V gene sequence: CDR1 SGHDT, CDR2 YYEEEE. The CDR3 totals 12 residues. The CDR3 DNA reads as TGTGCCAGCAGCTTGGGGACAGATGGCTACACCTTC. This sequence encodes CASSLGTDGYTF. Full variable domain (missing parts from reference TRBV5-6 and TRBJ1-2): DAGVTQSPTHLIKTRGQQVTLRCSPKSGHDTVSWYQQALGQGPQFIFQYYEEEERQRGNFPDRFSGHQFPNYSSELNVNALLLGDSALYLCASSLGTDGYTFGSGTRLTVV.

This chain links TRBV10-3 with TRBJ1-5, with 11 bases aligning to TRBD1. Trimming cost V 8 bases and J 8 bases; bases outside gene matches: 5. CDR1 and CDR2 (germline): ENHRY, SYGVKD. The CDR3 has 13 residues. DNA for the CDR3: TGTGCCATCGCGGGACAGGGGGAGGAGCCCCAGCATTTT. Translated: CAIAGQGEEPQHF.

For the CDR3, the DNA is TGTGCCAGCAGCCCGAGACAGGGTGGAGAGACCCAGTACTTC. Protein: CASSPRQGGETQYF. This rearrangement joins TRBV3-1 (or the pseudogene TRBV3-2) to TRBJ2-5; 7 nucleotides line up with TRBD1. V was clipped by 4 bases and J by 4 bases; unmatched bases: 6. The germline gives CDR1 LGHDT, CDR2 YNNKEL (reference sequence). This CDR3 is built from 14 residues.

The chain is built from TRBV19 and TRBJ1-2; perhaps TRBD1 as D (5 bases). The germline gives CDR1 LNHDA, CDR2 SQIVND (reference sequence). Trimming removed 6 bases from V and 4 bases from J, with 12 bases in between. This CDR3 comprises 13 residues. The CDR3 spells CASSSQGSYGYTF. The CDR3, as DNA: TGTGCCAGTAGCTCCCAGGGTAGCTATGGCTACACCTTC.

This chain uses TRBV28 with TRBJ2-1; 7 bases align to TRBD1. Germline V CDR1 and CDR2: MDHEN, SYDVKM. Germline trimming cut 3 bases from V and 4 bases from J; bases unmatched to any gene: 9. The CDR3 length is 16 residues. The CDR3 loop is CASSLPFLTGYNEQFF. The CDR3 DNA reads as TGTGCCAGCAGTTTGCCCTTTTTGACAGGGTACAATGAGCAGTTCTTC.

The chain employs TRBV30 and TRBJ1-4; D remains ambiguous. The germline V gene has CDR1 GTSNPN and CDR2 SVGIG (reference sequence). CDR3 length equals 15 residues. The V end was cut by 3 bases, the J end by 7 bases, with 18 bases between. The CDR3 DNA reads as TGTGCCTGGAGAGGCAATGGTTTCTGGAGTGAAAAACTGTTTTTT. It specifies CAWRGNGFWSEKLFF.

The chain has TRBV4-1 and TRBJ1-2, with a tentative D call TRBD1 (5 bases). Germline values: CDR1 MGHRA, CDR2 YSYEKL. Trimming pared 6 bases from V and 4 bases from J, leaving 12 bases between. The CDR3 sequence is 13 residues long. The CDR3 region has the DNA TGCGCCAGCAGACCCACAGGAACCTATGGCTACACCTTC. Translated, it gives CASRPTGTYGYTF.

The V and J genes are TRBV3-1 (or the pseudogene TRBV3-2) and TRBJ1-2; TRBD1 matches 10 bases. Germline-derived CDR1 and CDR2 are LGHDT and YNNKEL (reference sequence). The CDR3 has 15 amino acids. After removal of 4 bases from V and 2 bases from J, the junction contained 4 bases not matched to a gene. Here the CDR3 DNA reads TGTGCCAGCAGCCCCTGGGACAGGGGCAACTATGGCTACACCTTC. This translates into CASSPWDRGNYGYTF.

The V gene is TRBV19, the J gene TRBJ2-2, with 8 bases that match TRBD1. Germline CDR1 LNHDA, CDR2 SQIVND (reference sequence). The J segment lost 4 bases and the V segment lost 6 bases, leaving 7 bases of the junction unmatched. The CDR3 sequence is 15 residues long. DNA of the CDR3: TGTGCCAGTAGCAACTACAGGGGGTTCACCGGGGAGCTGTTTTTT. This translates into CASSNYRGFTGELFF.

This clone was picked up one time. The chain recombines TRBV5-1 with TRBJ2-1; TRBD1 is a possible D gene (5 bases). Germline CDR1 and CDR2: SGHRS and YFSETQ. The CDR3 runs 15 residues. V was shortened by 0 bases and J by 3 bases, with 10 bases between the two germline ends. In nucleotides, the CDR3 is TGCGCCAGCAGCTTGGGACAGCTAAACTACAATGAGCAGTTCTTC. Protein product: CASSLGQLNYNEQFF.

This sequence joins TRBV20-1 and TRBJ2-2; a weak D match, TRBD2 (6 bases). The V and J ends lost 3 bases and 0 bases respectively, with 11 bases between them. CDR3 length equals 15 residues. Per the germline V gene, CDR1 is DFQATT and CDR2 is SNEGSKA (reference sequence). CDR3 sequence: CSASRRGPNTGELFF. The CDR3 DNA sequence: TGCAGTGCTAGTCGGAGGGGACCGAACACCGGGGAGCTGTTTTTT.

The chain joins TRBV7-6 to TRBJ1-3; 11 nucleotides match TRBD1. Germline CDR1 SGHVS, CDR2 FNYEAQ. This CDR3 is built from 18 residues. The V gene end was trimmed by 5 bases and the J gene end by 8 bases; junction bases not matched to a gene: 17. The CDR3 loop reads CASSPRRDRGGFNYTIYF. CDR3 bases: TGTGCCAGCAGCCCCAGGAGGGACAGGGGGGGATTTAATTACACCATATATTTT.

CDR3 protein: CASSPPGDRVYGYTF. The CDR3 region has the DNA TGTGCCAGCAGCCCACCGGGGGACAGGGTTTATGGCTACACCTTC. The chain uses TRBV11-2 and TRBJ1-2; TRBD1 agrees at 9 bases. With V trimmed by 5 bases and J by 5 bases, 9 bases remained unmatched. Germline values: CDR1 SGHAT, CDR2 FQNNGV. This CDR3 is 15 amino acids long.

The V and J genes are TRBV5-1 and TRBJ2-7; 7 positions agree with TRBD1. This CDR3 has 16 amino acids. Germline V gene sequence: CDR1 SGHRS, CDR2 YFSETQ. Trimming removed 5 bases from V and 0 bases from J; junction bases left unmatched: 11. The CDR3 nucleotides read TGCGCCAGCAGTTCCCCAGGGGGTCCAAACTCCTACGAGCAGTACTTC. Protein sequence: CASSSPGGPNSYEQYF.

V gene TRBV18 combines with J gene TRBJ1-4, with 7 bases that match TRBD1. The CDR3 is made up of 16 amino acids. Germline loops: CDR1 KGHSH, CDR2 LQKENI. The trim removed 6 bases at V and 6 bases at J, leaving 13 bases unmatched. The CDR3 sequence: CASSPTQGGSDEKLFF. The CDR3 coding sequence is TGTGCCAGCTCCCCGACCCAAGGGGGCTCAGATGAAAAACTGTTTTTT. The full variable domain, its missing parts supplied by reference TRBV18 and TRBJ1-4, is NAGVMQNPRHLVRRRGQEARLRCSPMKGHSHVYWYRQLPEEGLKFMVYLQKENIIDESGMPKERFSAEFPKEGPSILRIQQVVRGDSAAYFCASSPTQGGSDEKLFFGSGTQLSVL.

This clone occurred a few times. The gene calls are TRBV6-2 or TRBV6-3 and TRBJ2-7; 8 bases agree with TRBD2. Germline loops: CDR1 MNHEY, CDR2 SVGEGT. With V trimmed by 6 bases and J by 0 bases, 4 bases remained unmatched. The CDR3 is 14 amino acids. In DNA, the CDR3 is TGTGCCAGCAGCGCCGGGGGGGTCTCCTACGAGCAGTACTTC. It specifies CASSAGGVSYEQYF.

The chain employs TRBV30 and TRBJ1-3, with TRBD1 matching 7 bases. The CDR3 consists of 15 residues. V gave up 3 bases and J gave up 0 bases; unmatched junction bases: 5. The germline V gene encodes CDR1 GTSNPN and CDR2 SVGIG (reference sequence). The CDR3 reads CAWRDRSFSGNTIYF. In nucleotides, the CDR3 is TGTGCCTGGAGGGACAGGTCTTTCTCTGGAAACACCATATATTTT.

The sample holds one count of this clone. This sequence joins TRBV7-2 and TRBJ2-5, with D perhaps TRBD1 (6 bases). Deletions cut 3 bases from V and 2 bases from J, with 7 bases between. The CDR3 is 13 residues long. Germline assignment: CDR1 SGHTA and CDR2 FQGNSA. The CDR3 sequence is CASSFQGQETQYF. The CDR3 nucleotides read TGTGCCAGCAGCTTCCAGGGGCAAGAGACCCAGTACTTC.